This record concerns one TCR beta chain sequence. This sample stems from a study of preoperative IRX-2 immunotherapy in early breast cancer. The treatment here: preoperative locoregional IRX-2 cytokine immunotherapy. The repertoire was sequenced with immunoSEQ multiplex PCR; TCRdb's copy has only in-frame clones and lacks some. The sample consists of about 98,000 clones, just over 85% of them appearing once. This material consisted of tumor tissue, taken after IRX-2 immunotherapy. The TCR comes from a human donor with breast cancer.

The CDR3 nucleotides are TGTGCCAGCAGTTTGTCCGACAGGTCTAATGAAAAACTGTTTTTT. Its translation: CASSLSDRSNEKLFF. The rearrangement joins TRBV28 to TRBJ1-4; D is possibly TRBD1 (6 bases). This CDR3 region has 15 residues. V was shortened by 3 bases and J by 3 bases, with 11 bases between the two germline ends. Germline CDR1 and CDR2: MDHEN and SYDVKM.